The 27 T cell receptor beta chains given below trace back to one sample, sequenced in a study of cytomegalovirus exposure and HLA in healthy donors. Researchers ran the PCR with 60 Vbeta and 13 Jbeta primers. Sequencing was performed with immunoSEQ multiplex PCR; in TCRdb, only in-frame clones are kept and a portion is missing. The sample gives roughly 93,000 clones, 70% to 80% of which show up once; 11% is in the top ten. Source material: PBMCs. All receptors come from a man aged 18 to 30 in good health and CMV-seropositive.

In its sample, this clone was seen once. This chain uses TRBV18 with TRBJ2-7; no clear D gene. Germline lookup yields CDR1 KGHSH and CDR2 LQKENI. The ends were cut back, 2 bases at V and 6 bases at J, with 11 bases in the middle. This CDR3 contains 13 residues. The CDR3 sequence is CASSPSSTGEQYF. The DNA for the CDR3 is TGTGCCAGCTCACCATCGAGTACTGGCGAGCAGTACTTC.

J is TRBJ1-2 and V is TRBV19; 9 nucleotides agree with TRBD1. V shed 6 bases, J shed 0 bases, and the junction held 11 bases outside the gene matches. Looked up from germline, CDR1 is LNHDA and CDR2 is SQIVND (reference sequence). The CDR3 totals 17 residues. Here the CDR3 reads CASRIGTGQFSNYGYTF. The DNA of the CDR3 is TGTGCCAGTAGAATTGGGACAGGGCAATTTTCTAACTATGGCTACACCTTC.

The rearrangement joins TRBV5-3 to TRBJ2-2; D is perhaps TRBD1 (6 bases). TRBV5-3 carries the ORF label, with uncertain function. The CDR3 consists of 16 residues. The germline V and J ends were trimmed by 4 bases and 3 bases, with 16 bases remaining between them. The CDR3 loop is CARSAALGAHTGELFF. The DNA of the CDR3 is TGTGCCAGAAGCGCCGCTTTGGGGGCTCACACCGGGGAGCTGTTTTTT.

V and J are TRBV5-1 and TRBJ2-5, with D possibly TRBD2 on 6 matching bases. The CDR3 runs to 14 residues. Trimming removed 2 bases from V and 4 bases from J, with 12 bases in between. CDR1 is SGHRS and CDR2 is YFSETQ in the germline V gene. CDR3 in amino acids: CASSFGRGVETQYF. The CDR3 region has the DNA TGCGCCAGCAGCTTCGGGCGGGGCGTAGAGACCCAGTACTTC.

This sequence joins TRBV6-6 and TRBJ1-1, with a tentative D call TRBD1 (6 bases). Germline V gene lookup returns CDR1 MNHNY and CDR2 SVGAGI (reference sequence). The V end lost 0 bases, the J end lost 7 bases, and 15 bases lay between the germline ends. CDR3 length: 15 amino acids. DNA of the CDR3: TGTGCCAGCAGTTACTCGAGTCGGGGGGCCAATGAAGCTTTCTTT. This sequence encodes CASSYSSRGANEAFF.

The chain carries TRBV6-5 and TRBJ2-1; 7 bases fit TRBD1. The CDR3 runs 13 residues. Germline V gives CDR1 MNHEY, CDR2 SVGAGI. Germline trimming cut 6 bases from V and 6 bases from J; bases unmatched to any gene: 5. In DNA form, the CDR3 reads TGTGCCAGCAGGGACGAGGGGGCCAATGAGCAGTTCTTC. It is translated as CASRDEGANEQFF.

The V call is TRBV27, the J call TRBJ2-7; possibly TRBD2 for D (6 bases). The CDR3 runs to 13 residues. Germline lookup yields CDR1 MNHEY and CDR2 SMNVEV (reference sequence). Trimming left V 7 bases short and J 4 bases short, with 14 bases between. CDR3 loop: CASKGLGEYEQYF. CDR3 nucleotides: TGTGCCAGCAAGGGACTGGGCGAGTACGAGCAGTACTTC.

This rearrangement joins TRBV28 to TRBJ2-2; a possible D gene is TRBD2 (5 bases). CDR3 length: 14 amino acids. V was clipped by 7 bases and J by 7 bases, with 16 bases between them. In germline, CDR1 is MDHEN, CDR2 SYDVKM. The CDR3 coding sequence is TGTGCCAGCAAGCAGAACGGGAACGTCGGGGAGCTGTTTTTT. Its translation: CASKQNGNVGELFF. Full variable domain (remainder filled in from reference TRBV28 and TRBJ2-2): DVKVTQSSRYLVKRTGEKVFLECVQDMDHENMFWYRQDPGLGLRLIYFSYDVKMKEKGDIPEGYSVSREKKERFSLILESASTNQTSMYLCASKQNGNVGELFFGEGSRLTVL.

The chain is built from TRBV5-1 and TRBJ2-7; 12 bases agree with TRBD2. The CDR3 runs to 15 residues. Germline V gene sequence: CDR1 SGHRS, CDR2 YFSETQ. J was trimmed by 4 bases and V by 3 bases; bases with no gene match: 5. In nucleotides, the CDR3 is TGCGCCAGCAGCTCCGGACTAGCGGGGAGTTACGAGCAGTACTTC. Protein product: CASSSGLAGSYEQYF.

This clone was detected only a few times. This chain connects TRBV30 to TRBJ2-3; 8 nucleotides agree with TRBD2. V was clipped by 4 bases and J by 1 base; unmatched bases: 10. The CDR3 extends over 16 amino acids. The V gene's germline CDR1 is GTSNPN and CDR2 SVGIG (reference sequence). CDR3 loop: CAWTTGVSGGTDTQYF. The CDR3 coding sequence is TGTGCCTGGACCACGGGGGTTAGCGGGGGCACAGATACGCAGTATTTT.

V and J are TRBV10-1 and TRBJ1-1; maybe TRBD1 (6 bases). V dropped 0 bases and J dropped 2 bases, with 13 bases sitting between them. This CDR3 is built from 16 residues. Germline-derived CDR1 and CDR2 are WNHNN and SYGVQD (reference sequence). The CDR3 reads CASSESGGLGNTEAFF. The CDR3 region has the DNA TGCGCCAGCAGTGAGTCGGGGGGGCTAGGAAACACTGAAGCTTTCTTT.

V and J are TRBV5-1 and TRBJ1-5, with 10 positions matching TRBD1. V trimming: 0 bases; J trimming: 2 bases; junction bases outside the gene matches: 5. Germline-derived CDR1 and CDR2 are SGHRS and YFSETQ. This CDR3 is built from 17 residues. The chain's CDR3 is CASSLGTGGGGNQPQHF. In nucleotides, the CDR3 is TGCGCCAGCAGCTTGGGGACAGGGGGGGGAGGCAATCAGCCCCAGCATTTT.

A remark on this clone: At one end, the junction sequence differs from germline, possibly due to a read error. Other nucleotide sequences from this sample produce the same CDR3. This rearrangement joins TRBV7-2 to TRBJ1-6, with 7 bases aligning to TRBD1. From germline, CDR1 is SGHTA and CDR2 FQGNSA. The CDR3 consists of 15 residues. CDR3 amino acids: CASSFTGTENSPLHF. The CDR3 bases are TGTGCCAGCAGCTTTACCGGGACAGAGAATTCCCCCCTCCACTTT.

The gene calls are TRBV28 and TRBJ1-5; tentative D call: TRBD1 (6 bases). V was clipped by 5 bases and J by 4 bases, with 12 bases between them. Germline V lookup: CDR1 MDHEN, CDR2 SYDVKM. The CDR3 runs to 14 residues. The CDR3 loop reads CASSQFGQNQPQHF. For the CDR3, the DNA is TGTGCCAGCAGTCAATTCGGACAGAATCAGCCCCAGCATTTT.

The chain carries TRBV27 and TRBJ1-2; D remains ambiguous. There are 13 residues in the CDR3. Per the germline V gene, CDR1 is MNHEY and CDR2 is SMNVEV (reference sequence). Trimming removed 5 bases from V and 1 base from J, with 8 bases in between. The CDR3 loop reads CASSRQDNYGYTF. The DNA for the CDR3 is TGTGCCAGCAGTCGGCAGGATAACTATGGCTACACCTTC.

The chain employs TRBV27 and TRBJ2-2; D is possibly TRBD2 (5 bases). V was clipped by 3 bases and J by 6 bases, with 8 bases between them. Germline V CDR1 and CDR2: MNHEY, SMNVEV (reference sequence). The CDR3 runs 13 residues. CDR3 DNA sequence: TGTGCCAGCAGTTTCTCGGGGTCCGGGGAGCTGTTTTTT. Residues: CASSFSGSGELFF.

This chain connects TRBV19 to TRBJ2-1; 8 bases are shared with TRBD2. There are 16 residues in the CDR3. V lost 6 bases to trimming and J lost 6 bases; unmatched junction nucleotides: 13. Germline V gene data show CDR1 as LNHDA and CDR2 as SQIVND (reference sequence). DNA for the CDR3: TGTGCCAGTAGAGAACGGACGGGGGGGCCGGGCAATGAGCAGTTCTTC. This encodes CASRERTGGPGNEQFF.

The rearrangement joins TRBV19 to TRBJ2-7, with TRBD1 matching 10 bases. J was trimmed by 4 bases and V by 5 bases; bases with no gene match: 8. CDR1 is LNHDA and CDR2 is SQIVND in the germline V gene (reference sequence). This CDR3 has 15 amino acids. CDR3 in amino acids: CASSPKTGGPYEQYF. The CDR3 DNA sequence: TGTGCCAGTAGTCCGAAGACAGGGGGCCCATACGAGCAGTACTTC.

This chain links TRBV10-2 with TRBJ1-3; tentative D call: TRBD1 (5 bases). The CDR3 sequence is 16 residues long. Germline CDR1 WSHSY, CDR2 SAAADI. Trimming stripped 8 bases from V and 0 bases from J, with 17 bases between. CDR3 protein: CASGAGFPFSGNTIYF. CDR3 bases: TGCGCCAGCGGGGCAGGATTTCCCTTCTCTGGAAACACCATATATTTT.

The genes are TRBV7-9 and TRBJ2-1, with D maybe TRBD1 (7 bases). The CDR3 covers 17 residues. The V end was cut by 3 bases, the J end by 5 bases, with 20 bases between. In germline, CDR1 is SEHNR, CDR2 FQNEAQ (reference sequence). CDR3: CASSLQGGDDPNNEQFF. The DNA of the CDR3 is TGTGCCAGCAGCTTGCAGGGGGGCGACGACCCCAACAATGAGCAGTTCTTC. Variable domain in full (rest from reference TRBV7-9 and TRBJ2-1): DTGVSQNPRHKITKRGQNVTFRCDPISEHNRLYWYRQTLGQGPEFLTYFQNEAQLEKSRLLSDRFSAERPKGSFSTLEIQRTEQGDSAMYLCASSLQGGDDPNNEQFFGPGTRLTVL.

This chain uses TRBV30 with TRBJ1-6, with 8 positions matching TRBD1. CDR1 and CDR2 from the germline V gene are GTSNPN and SVGIG (reference sequence). The junction had 11 bases not matched to a gene; V was cut back by 3 bases and J by 10 bases. CDR3 length equals 15 residues. The CDR3: CAWSEKQGVRSPLHF. The CDR3 coding sequence is TGTGCCTGGAGCGAAAAACAGGGGGTCCGGTCACCCCTCCACTTT.

The chain uses TRBV30 and TRBJ2-5; 7 positions match TRBD1. Germline CDR1 is GTSNPN and CDR2 is SVGIG (reference sequence). The J segment lost 5 bases and the V segment lost 3 bases, leaving 9 bases of the junction unmatched. The CDR3 has 14 amino acids. Here the CDR3 reads CAWSGVGGVETQYF. CDR3 DNA: TGTGCCTGGAGCGGGGTAGGGGGCGTGGAGACCCAGTACTTC.

The J gene is TRBJ2-3, the V gene TRBV10-3; a weak D match, TRBD2 (6 bases). CDR3 length equals 12 residues. Germline V gives CDR1 ENHRY, CDR2 SYGVKD. Trimming pared 10 bases from V and 3 bases from J, leaving 11 bases between. The CDR3 DNA is TGTGCCACTCTCGGGGGTACAGATACGCAGTATTTT. Its translation: CATLGGTDTQYF.

V usage is TRBV4-1 and J usage is TRBJ1-6; a weak D match, TRBD1 (6 bases). In germline, CDR1 is MGHRA, CDR2 YSYEKL. The V end lost 3 bases, the J end lost 17 bases, and 35 bases lay between the germline ends. The CDR3 is made up of 19 amino acids. The CDR3 region is CASSQEPGTPALDRTSFHF. DNA for the CDR3: TGCGCCAGCAGCCAGGAACCCGGGACACCGGCACTTGACCGCACGAGCTTCCACTTT.

The V gene is TRBV5-6, the J gene TRBJ2-7; 8 positions match TRBD1. CDR1 and CDR2 (germline): SGHDT, YYEEEE. This CDR3 contains 15 residues. V was clipped by 2 bases and J by 6 bases; unmatched bases: 10. CDR3 loop: CASSFRDRRVTEQYF. For the CDR3, the DNA is TGTGCCAGCAGCTTTAGGGACAGGAGGGTGACCGAGCAGTACTTC.

The rearrangement links TRBV6-1 to TRBJ2-7; TRBD1 agrees at 8 bases. J was trimmed by 4 bases and V by 10 bases; bases with no gene match: 9. This CDR3 is 13 amino acids long. Germline assignment: CDR1 MNHNS and CDR2 SASEGT. For the CDR3, the DNA is TGTGCCACAACGGCAGGGGGCCGGTACGAGCAGTACTTC. Protein product: CATTAGGRYEQYF.

The chain recombines TRBV27 with TRBJ1-1, with a weak D call TRBD1 (6 bases). The CDR3 totals 12 residues. Trimming removed 7 bases from V and 4 bases from J, with 10 bases in between. CDR1 MNHEY and CDR2 SMNVEV come from the germline V gene (reference sequence). In nucleotides, the CDR3 is TGTGCCAGCAAGCAGGGGAGCACTGAAGCTTTCTTT. It encodes CASKQGSTEAFF.